This T cell receptor beta chain is drawn from a study of technical replicates of blood from a handful of donors. The method was immunoSEQ multiplex PCR; TCRdb's version includes in-frame clones alone and lacks a portion of them. The sample holds about 88,000 clones; roughly 94% are singletons and the top ten take about 0.23%. The germline CDR1 and CDR2 sequences are SNHLY and FYNNEI. V shed 6 bases, J shed 2 bases, and the junction held 6 bases outside the gene matches. This CDR3 is built from 16 residues. The sequenced sample consisted of T cells isolated from PBMCs. This TCR was sampled from a human donor in good health. This chain links TRBV2 with TRBJ2-3, with TRBD2 identical over 12 bases. CDR3 coding DNA: TGTGCCAGCAGACGACTAGCGGGGGCCGTCACAGATACGCAGTATTTT. It codes for CASRRLAGAVTDTQYF.